Following are 14 T cell receptor beta chains from one sample sequenced in a study of blood T cell repertoires in COVID-19. Using immunoSEQ multiplex PCR, the repertoire was profiled, and TCRdb retains in-frame clones only, with some absent. The data contain about 150,000 clones, around 82% of them singletons. The sample comprised peripheral blood. The receptors were sampled from a woman between 50 and 59 years old with acute or convalescent COVID-19.

The chain combines TRBV20-1 with TRBJ2-5; TRBD2 is a possible D gene (6 bases). Germline V gene lookup returns CDR1 DFQATT and CDR2 SNEGSKA (reference sequence). Trimming stripped 3 bases from V and 4 bases from J, with 15 bases between. The CDR3 length is 14 residues. CDR3 bases: TGCAGTGCTAGTGTGGCGGGGCCTGGAGAGACCCAGTACTTC. Protein: CSASVAGPGETQYF.

The chain recombines TRBV7-8 with TRBJ1-3; D not certain. Trimming removed 1 base at V and 4 bases at J, with 11 bases between. Germline CDR1 SGHVS, CDR2 FQNEAQ. The CDR3 has 15 residues. The CDR3 bases are TGTGCCAGCAGCTTAGGCCGGGTGACGGGAAACACCATATATTTT. This codes for CASSLGRVTGNTIYF.

This chain uses TRBV29-1 with TRBJ2-2; 8 bases fit TRBD1. CDR3 length: 14 residues. Germline CDR1 is SQVTM and CDR2 is ANQGSEA. The ends lost 4 bases at V and 7 bases at J; junction bases unmatched: 8. CDR3 sequence reads: CSVGVQGAVGELFF. As DNA, the CDR3 is TGCAGCGTTGGGGTCCAGGGGGCAGTCGGGGAGCTGTTTTTT.

The chain has TRBV7-9 and TRBJ1-6; TRBD1 is a possible D gene (5 bases). The CDR3 spans 14 residues. Germline V gives CDR1 SEHNR, CDR2 FQNEAQ (reference sequence). V was clipped by 5 bases and J by 9 bases, with 14 bases between them. CDR3 amino acids: CASSKGAIFSPLHF. The CDR3 region has the DNA TGTGCCAGCAGCAAAGGGGCCATATTTTCACCCCTCCACTTT.

The rearrangement links TRBV6-5 to TRBJ1-2; TRBD1 matches 10 bases. Germline loops: CDR1 MNHEY, CDR2 SVGAGI. J was trimmed by 5 bases and V by 7 bases; bases with no gene match: 4. This CDR3 has 13 residues. Written as DNA, the CDR3 is TGTGCCAGCAAGACAGGGGGCTTATATGGCTACACCTTC. Translation gives CASKTGGLYGYTF.

The chain combines TRBV30 with TRBJ1-6, with D unclear. The CDR3 is 12 amino acids. Trimming removed 0 bases from V and 9 bases from J, with 6 bases in between. Per germline, CDR1 GTSNPN and CDR2 SVGIG (reference sequence). CDR3 nucleotides: TGTGCCTGGAGTGTACGGGGTTCACCCCTCCACTTT. It codes for CAWSVRGSPLHF.

The chain uses TRBV19 and TRBJ2-7, with TRBD1 matching over 11 bases. Germline CDR1 LNHDA, CDR2 SQIVND (reference sequence). The ends lost 4 bases at V and 1 base at J; junction bases unmatched: 3. This CDR3 is built from 15 residues. DNA for the CDR3: TGTGCCAGTAGTACCGGGACAGGGGGATCCTACGAGCAGTACTTC. Residues: CASSTGTGGSYEQYF.

This clone was seen once. J is TRBJ1-1 and V is TRBV7-9; D is uncertain. Germline V gene data show CDR1 as SEHNR and CDR2 as FQNEAQ (reference sequence). The CDR3 runs to 13 residues. V lost 2 bases, J lost 7 bases, and 11 bases lay in between. The CDR3 reads CASSLSVTSEAFF. The CDR3 DNA sequence: TGTGCCAGCAGCTTAAGCGTGACCAGTGAAGCTTTCTTT.

The chain has TRBV13 and TRBJ1-4; 9 nucleotides match TRBD1. From germline, CDR1 is PRHDT and CDR2 FYEKMQ (reference sequence). This CDR3 spans 16 amino acids. V shed 2 bases and J 7 bases; nucleotides not matched to a gene: 8. The CDR3 loop is CASSLLGTGRAEKLFF. In DNA, the CDR3 is TGTGCCAGCAGCTTACTCGGGACAGGGAGAGCTGAAAAACTGTTTTTT.

The chain links TRBV7-3 to TRBJ1-1; perhaps TRBD1 as D (6 bases). CDR1 SGHTA and CDR2 FQGTGA come from the germline V gene. This CDR3 region has 14 residues. Trimming shortened V by 5 bases and J by 7 bases, and 17 bases separated the two germline ends. Written as DNA, the CDR3 is TGTGCCAGCAGCGTCAACCCCGGACAGAATGAAGCTTTCTTT. Protein: CASSVNPGQNEAFF.

This chain connects TRBV12-2 to TRBJ1-2; TRBD1 reflects the table's D call only, with no check against the DNA. TRBV12-2 is tagged as a pseudogene. CDR3 size: 16 residues. CDR3 loop: CASRLEGGQGESGYTF. CDR3 sequence (DNA): TGTGCAAGTCGCTTAGAAGGGGGACAGGGGGAATCTGGCTACACCTTC.

The chain joins TRBV28 to TRBJ1-2; D is unresolved. The V and J ends lost 3 bases and 8 bases respectively, with 13 bases between them. Germline assignment: CDR1 MDHEN and CDR2 SYDVKM. This CDR3 is 13 amino acids long. The CDR3 nucleotides are TGTGCCAGCAGTTTCTCTCCTGGGGAGGGCTACACCTTC. Residues: CASSFSPGEGYTF.

The rearrangement joins TRBV5-7 to TRBJ1-4; D gene uncertain. TRBV5-7 falls under the ORF class, with uncertain function. V was trimmed by 6 bases and J by 5 bases, leaving 23 bases between them. CDR3 length: 17 amino acids. DNA for the CDR3: TGTGCCAGCACCTTTTTTATGGGTCATGCGGTGAATGAAAAACTGTTTTTT. Protein product: CASTFFMGHAVNEKLFF.

The chain is built from TRBV27 and TRBJ1-2; 7 nucleotides align to TRBD1. The ends lost 4 bases at V and 10 bases at J; junction bases unmatched: 12. The CDR3 consists of 14 residues. Germline V CDR1 and CDR2: MNHEY, SMNVEV (reference sequence). CDR3 nucleotide sequence: TGTGCCAGCAGTTCAGGGGGGCAGGTATTTCACTACACCTTC. This gives the protein CASSSGGQVFHYTF.